The text below deals with one T cell receptor (beta chain). Its target is not known. Sequencing was performed with immunoSEQ multiplex PCR; in TCRdb, only in-frame clones are kept and a portion is missing. Counted here are tens of thousands of clones, around nine tenths occurring once; the ten biggest clones make up 0.7% to 0.9%. The CDR3 runs 14 residues. In germline, CDR1 is SGHNT, CDR2 YYREEE (reference sequence). Trimming removed 4 bases from V and 4 bases from J; junction bases left unmatched: 5. This sample stems from a study of OX40 agonist ivuxolimab in advanced cancers. Regarding the study as a whole: At doses 0.1 to 3.0 mg/kg, CD4+ and CD8+ clones expanded.

This rearrangement joins TRBV5-4 to TRBJ2-1; 7 bases line up with TRBD1. This TCR derives from an adult with an advanced solid tumor such as melanoma, head and neck, liver or kidney cancer. The specimen comprised CD4+ or CD8+ T cells sorted from blood, sampled in a trial of the OX40 agonist ivuxolimab. CDR3 sequence (DNA): TGTGCCAGCAGCACCGGGACAGTTTACAATGAGCAGTTCTTC. Translated: CASSTGTVYNEQFF.